The T cell receptor beta chain described here comes from a study of blood T cell repertoires in COVID-19. Study-wide context: The United States, Italy and Spain supplied acute and convalescent COVID-19 samples. Nucleic acid was either cDNA or gDNA, and it came from T cells, B-cell-depleted T cells, or PBMCs.

This CDR3 comprises 17 residues. Germline assignment: CDR1 MNHNS and CDR2 SASEGT. Losses at the gene ends were 1 base for V and 1 base for J; bases not matched to a gene: 6. As originally analysed: By means of reference gene primer amplification, nucleated cell counts were estimated. Sequenced by immunoSEQ multiplex PCR; TCRdb stores in-frame clones only, minus some. V, J and clone size were drawn from that table, and D and trimming were deduced from the DNA. The data contain fewer than 300,000 clones, around 83% of them singletons. The sequence derives from a man aged 80 or over with acute or convalescent COVID-19. The chain links TRBV6-1 to TRBJ2-2; TRBD1 aligns across 7 bases. The sample comprised peripheral blood. The CDR3 DNA reads TGTGCCAGCAGTGAAGGGAGATGGACAGGGAACACCGGGGAGCTGTTTTTT. This codes for CASSEGRWTGNTGELFF.